These 17 T cell receptor beta chains originate from one sample sequenced in a study of technical replicates of blood from a handful of donors (dated by TCRdb to the late 2010s). The library was obtained by the immunoSEQ multiplex PCR assay. TCRdb provides this immuneACCESS table in a form limited to in-frame rearrangements. Some clones are lacking; in checked studies, under half of them reflect an unresolved V gene, and why the rest are absent is not known. The sample has about 80,000 clones on record, roughly nine tenths of them singletons. The ten most abundant clones make up approximately 0.39% of the sample. The sample comprised T cells isolated from PBMCs. The receptors originated from a human donor in good health.

CDR3 DNA: TGTGCCAGCAGCAGACAGGGGGTCCAAGAGACCCAGTACTTC. Translation: CASSRQGVQETQYF. This chain joins TRBV5-5 and TRBJ2-5; 9 bases are shared with TRBD1. J lost 1 base, V lost 4 bases, and 2 bases had no gene match. Germline-derived CDR1 and CDR2 are SGHKS and YYEKEE (reference sequence). The CDR3 loop spans 14 amino acids.

The J gene is TRBJ2-1, the V gene TRBV2, with D uncertain. The CDR3 spans 16 residues. CDR1 SNHLY and CDR2 FYNNEI come from the germline V gene. V was pared by 2 bases and J by 0 bases, with 11 bases between. The CDR3 is CASSEYRVSSYNEQFF. The CDR3 bases are TGTGCCAGCAGTGAATATCGTGTCAGCTCCTACAATGAGCAGTTCTTC.

This sequence joins TRBV13 and TRBJ2-7; tentative D call: TRBD2 (6 bases). This CDR3 comprises 12 residues. Germline values: CDR1 PRHDT, CDR2 FYEKMQ (reference sequence). V was trimmed by 3 bases and J by 5 bases, leaving 8 bases between them. The CDR3 is CASSLKRDEQYF. CDR3 DNA sequence: TGTGCCAGCAGCTTGAAGCGGGACGAGCAGTACTTC.

The count of this clone is one. The chain carries TRBV27 and TRBJ1-5; D is uncertain. The CDR3 runs to 15 residues. Looked up from germline, CDR1 is MNHEY and CDR2 is SMNVEV (reference sequence). The V gene lost 0 bases and the J gene lost 4 bases, with 10 bases spanning the gap. The CDR3 here is CASSLSLGSNQPQHF. In DNA form, the CDR3 reads TGTGCCAGCAGTTTATCCCTAGGGAGTAATCAGCCCCAGCATTTT.

This chain joins TRBV5-6 and TRBJ1-3; 7 bases are shared with TRBD1. CDR3 size: 15 residues. V lost 4 bases, J lost 2 bases, and 6 bases stayed unmatched. Germline V gene data show CDR1 as SGHDT and CDR2 as YYEEEE. The CDR3: CASSRGQGAGNTIYF. CDR3 coding DNA: TGTGCCAGCAGCAGAGGCCAGGGGGCTGGAAACACCATATATTTT. The whole variable domain, remainder taken from reference TRBV5-6 and TRBJ1-3, is DAGVTQSPTHLIKTRGQQVTLRCSPKSGHDTVSWYQQALGQGPQFIFQYYEEEERQRGNFPDRFSGHQFPNYSSELNVNALLLGDSALYLCASSRGQGAGNTIYFGEGSWLTVV.

V and J are TRBV6-5 and TRBJ1-1; weak D call: TRBD1 (5 bases). V lost 0 bases to trimming and J lost 8 bases, with 19 bases between them. Germline V gene sequence: CDR1 MNHEY, CDR2 SVGAGI. There are 16 residues in the CDR3. The chain's CDR3 is CASSYSAGPRGLEAFF. The CDR3 bases are TGTGCCAGCAGTTACTCGGCTGGACCAAGGGGTCTGGAAGCTTTCTTT.

The rearrangement links TRBV2 to TRBJ1-5, with a weak D call TRBD1 (6 bases). CDR3 length: 14 amino acids. Trimming took 4 bases from V and 2 from J, leaving 9 bases between them. CDR1 is SNHLY and CDR2 is FYNNEI in the germline V gene. For the CDR3, the DNA is TGTGCCAGCAGTGGTAACAGGGGCAATCAGCCCCAGCATTTT. The encoded protein is CASSGNRGNQPQHF.

The genes are TRBV7-9 and TRBJ2-3, with TRBD1 as a possible D gene (5 bases). V was shortened by 1 base and J by 0 bases, with 8 bases between the two germline ends. The CDR3 runs 15 residues. Germline assignment: CDR1 SEHNR and CDR2 FQNEAQ (reference sequence). This CDR3 reads CASSLVGVSTDTQYF. CDR3 sequence (DNA): TGTGCCAGCAGCTTAGTAGGGGTGAGCACAGATACGCAGTATTTT. Together with reference TRBV7-9 and TRBJ2-3, the CDR3 gives the full variable domain: DTGVSQNPRHKITKRGQNVTFRCDPISEHNRLYWYRQTLGQGPEFLTYFQNEAQLEKSRLLSDRFSAERPKGSFSTLEIQRTEQGDSAMYLCASSLVGVSTDTQYFGPGTRLTVL.

This chain connects TRBV19 to TRBJ2-2; perhaps TRBD1 as D (6 bases). Germline CDR1 is LNHDA and CDR2 is SQIVND (reference sequence). CDR3 length: 12 residues. V lost 7 bases, J lost 5 bases, and 8 bases lay in between. The CDR3 reads CASKGGTGELFF. The CDR3 region has the DNA TGTGCCAGTAAAGGGGGAACCGGGGAGCTGTTTTTT.

The chain joins TRBV5-1 to TRBJ1-1; D might be TRBD1 (5 bases). V gave up 4 bases and J gave up 0 bases, with 10 bases separating them. CDR3 size: 14 residues. Germline V gene data show CDR1 as SGHRS and CDR2 as YFSETQ. CDR3 protein: CASSVRQLNTEAFF. CDR3 nucleotides: TGCGCCAGCAGCGTCCGACAGCTGAACACTGAAGCTTTCTTT.

This rearrangement joins TRBV11-2 to TRBJ2-3; D is perhaps TRBD2 (6 bases). V shed 3 bases and J shed 6 bases, with 10 bases lying between them. This CDR3 is built from 13 residues. CDR1 is SGHAT and CDR2 is FQNNGV in the germline V gene. CDR3 in DNA: TGTGCCAGCAGCTTCGGGAGCGGGGATACGCAGTATTTT. This translates into CASSFGSGDTQYF.

The V call is TRBV4-1, the J call TRBJ2-1; D remains unclear. Germline values: CDR1 MGHRA, CDR2 YSYEKL. This CDR3 comprises 13 residues. Trimming pared 0 bases from V and 9 bases from J, leaving 9 bases between. This chain's CDR3 is CASSQESRFEQFF. The CDR3 DNA sequence: TGCGCCAGCAGCCAAGAATCCCGGTTTGAGCAGTTCTTC.

This chain connects TRBV6-5 to TRBJ2-3; 8 positions agree with TRBD1. With V trimmed by 6 bases and J by 2 bases, 4 bases remained unmatched. The CDR3 runs to 14 residues. Germline V gene sequence: CDR1 MNHEY, CDR2 SVGAGI. CDR3 residues: CASRGTGDTDTQYF. CDR3 DNA: TGTGCCAGCAGGGGGACAGGAGACACAGATACGCAGTATTTT.

The rearrangement links TRBV27 to TRBJ1-1; possibly TRBD1 for D (6 bases). This CDR3 region has 12 residues. Trimming removed 6 bases at V and 1 base at J, with 6 bases between. In germline, CDR1 is MNHEY, CDR2 SMNVEV (reference sequence). CDR3: CASRTGNTEAFF. The CDR3 coding sequence is TGTGCCAGCAGGACAGGGAACACTGAAGCTTTCTTT.

V is TRBV19 and J is TRBJ2-7; weak D call: TRBD2 (5 bases). Germline V gives CDR1 LNHDA, CDR2 SQIVND (reference sequence). The ends were cut back, 1 base at V and 3 bases at J, with 22 bases in the middle. This CDR3 comprises 18 residues. CDR3 protein: CASSIASGVPIRFYEQYF. The CDR3 coding sequence is TGTGCCAGTAGTATAGCGAGCGGCGTCCCAATTCGGTTCTACGAGCAGTACTTC.

J is TRBJ1-2 and V is TRBV6-5; no definite D call. Trimming cost V 6 bases and J 0 bases, with 14 bases left between them. CDR1 is MNHEY and CDR2 is SVGAGI in the germline V gene. This CDR3 is 15 amino acids long. CDR3 sequence reads: CASREQQLANYGYTF. In DNA, the CDR3 is TGTGCCAGCAGGGAACAGCAGTTAGCTAACTATGGCTACACCTTC.

This clone turned up a few times. This chain connects TRBV10-1 to TRBJ1-1; D is possibly TRBD1 (6 bases). Deletions cut 2 bases from V and 10 bases from J, with 11 bases between. CDR3 length: 12 amino acids. Germline CDR1 is WNHNN and CDR2 is SYGVQD (reference sequence). This chain's CDR3 is CASSEGGYGAFF. The CDR3 nucleotides are TGCGCCAGCAGTGAGGGGGGCTACGGAGCTTTCTTT.